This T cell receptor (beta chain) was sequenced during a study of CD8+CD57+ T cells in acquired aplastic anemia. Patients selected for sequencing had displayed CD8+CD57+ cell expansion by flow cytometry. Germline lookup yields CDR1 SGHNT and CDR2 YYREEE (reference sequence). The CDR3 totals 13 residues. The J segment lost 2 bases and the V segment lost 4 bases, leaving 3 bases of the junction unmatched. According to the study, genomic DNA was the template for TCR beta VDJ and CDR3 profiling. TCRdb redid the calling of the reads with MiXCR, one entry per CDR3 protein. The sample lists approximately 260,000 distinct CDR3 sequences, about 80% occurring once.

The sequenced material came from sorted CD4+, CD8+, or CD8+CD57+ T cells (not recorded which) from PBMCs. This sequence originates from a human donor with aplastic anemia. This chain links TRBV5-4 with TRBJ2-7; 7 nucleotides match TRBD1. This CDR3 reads CASSETGAYEQYF. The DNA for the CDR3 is TGTGCCAGCAGCGAAACAGGGGCCTACGAGCAGTACTTC.